This T cell receptor beta chain originates from a study of cytomegalovirus exposure and HLA in healthy donors. Whole-study findings and limits: The study put about 180 TCR beta chains on its list as cytomegalovirus-associated. The dataset shows that most TCR sequences were rare, while some public TCRs occurred in many donors.

TCRdb's table, derived via immunoSEQ multiplex PCR, lists solely in-frame clones and lacks some. Counted here are some 260,000 clones, 87% occurring once; the ten biggest clones make up around 13%. Turning to this clone: Its antigen is not identified.

A roughly 120-subject validation cohort, separate from the 666-subject first cohort, supplied the donors. CDR1 is SGHRS, CDR2 YFSETQ, per germline. CDR3 length: 17 residues. V lost 4 bases to trimming and J lost 1 base, with 20 bases between them. This chain joins TRBV5-1 and TRBJ1-2, with a tentative D call TRBD1 (6 bases). The receptor was derived from a young man in good health and CMV-seropositive. The specimen sequenced was PBMCs. In DNA, the CDR3 is TGCGCCAGCAGCCGGACAGTTCCCGGCACTGGTAACTATGGCTACACCTTC. Encoded protein: CASSRTVPGTGNYGYTF.